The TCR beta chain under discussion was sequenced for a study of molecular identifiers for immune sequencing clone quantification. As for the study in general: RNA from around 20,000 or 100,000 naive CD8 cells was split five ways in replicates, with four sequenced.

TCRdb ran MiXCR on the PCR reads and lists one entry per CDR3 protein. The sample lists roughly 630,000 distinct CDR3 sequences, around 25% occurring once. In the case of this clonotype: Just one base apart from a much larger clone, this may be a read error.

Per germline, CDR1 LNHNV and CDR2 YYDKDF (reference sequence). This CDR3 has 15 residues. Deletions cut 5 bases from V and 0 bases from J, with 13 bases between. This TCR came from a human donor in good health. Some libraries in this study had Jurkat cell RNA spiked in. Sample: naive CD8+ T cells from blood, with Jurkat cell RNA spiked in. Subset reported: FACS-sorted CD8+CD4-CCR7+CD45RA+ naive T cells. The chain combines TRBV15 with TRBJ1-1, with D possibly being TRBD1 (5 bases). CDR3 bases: TGTGCCACCAGCCCTACAGCCAGGGTGAACACTGAAGCTTTCTTT. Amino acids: CATSPTARVNTEAFF. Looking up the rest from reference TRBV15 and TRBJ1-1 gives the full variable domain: DAMVIQNPRYQVTQFGKPVTLSCSQTLNHNVMYWYQQKSSQAPKLLFHYYDKDFNNEADTPDNFQSRRPNTSFCFLDIRSPGLGDTAMYLCATSPTARVNTEAFFGQGTRLTVV.